This T cell receptor beta chain was recovered during a study of blood T cell repertoires in COVID-19. V lost 1 base to trimming and J lost 7 bases, with 13 bases between them. This CDR3 has 14 residues. The V gene's germline CDR1 is SGHTA and CDR2 FQGNSA. Clones were read by immunoSEQ multiplex PCR, and TCRdb kept only the in-frame ones, dropping some. The profile shows more than 95,000 clones, just over 85% of them singletons. The sequence was obtained from a human donor in a cohort sampled during active COVID-19. The rearrangement uses TRBV7-2 and TRBJ1-2; a possible D gene is TRBD1 (6 bases). The sample comprised peripheral blood. The CDR3 DNA is TGTGCCAGCAGCTTAGAGGGGGGGCTGGGTGGCTACACCTTC. Translated: CASSLEGGLGGYTF.